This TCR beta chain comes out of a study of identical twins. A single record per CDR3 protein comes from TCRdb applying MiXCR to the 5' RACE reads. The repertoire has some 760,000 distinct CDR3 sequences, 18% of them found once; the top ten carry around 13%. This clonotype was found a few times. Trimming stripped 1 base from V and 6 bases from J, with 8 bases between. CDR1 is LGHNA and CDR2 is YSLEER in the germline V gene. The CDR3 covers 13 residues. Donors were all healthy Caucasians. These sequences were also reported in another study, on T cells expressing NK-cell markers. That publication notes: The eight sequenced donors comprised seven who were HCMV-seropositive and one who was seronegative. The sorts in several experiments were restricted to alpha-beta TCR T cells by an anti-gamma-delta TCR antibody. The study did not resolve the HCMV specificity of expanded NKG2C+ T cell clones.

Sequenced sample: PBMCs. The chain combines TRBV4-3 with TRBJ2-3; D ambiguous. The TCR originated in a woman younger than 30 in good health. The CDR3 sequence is CASSQVITDTQYF. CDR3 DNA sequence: TGCGCCAGCAGCCAAGTAATAACGGATACGCAGTATTTT.